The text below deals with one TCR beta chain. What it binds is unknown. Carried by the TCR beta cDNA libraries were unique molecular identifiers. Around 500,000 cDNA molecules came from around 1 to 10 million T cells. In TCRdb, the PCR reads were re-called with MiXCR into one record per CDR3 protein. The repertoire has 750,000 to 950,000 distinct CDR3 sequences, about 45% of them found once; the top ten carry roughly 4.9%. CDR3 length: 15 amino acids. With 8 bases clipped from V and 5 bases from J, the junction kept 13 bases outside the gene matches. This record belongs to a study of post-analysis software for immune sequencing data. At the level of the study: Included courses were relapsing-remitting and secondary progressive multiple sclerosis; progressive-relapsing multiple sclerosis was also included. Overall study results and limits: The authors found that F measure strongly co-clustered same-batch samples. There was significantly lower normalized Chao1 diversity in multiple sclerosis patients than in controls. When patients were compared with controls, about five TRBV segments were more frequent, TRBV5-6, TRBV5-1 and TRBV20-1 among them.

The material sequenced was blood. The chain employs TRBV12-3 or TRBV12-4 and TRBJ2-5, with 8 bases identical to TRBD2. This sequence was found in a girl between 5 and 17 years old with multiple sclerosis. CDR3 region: CASVKGREVGETQYF. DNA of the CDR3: TGTGCCAGCGTCAAGGGGCGGGAGGTTGGGGAGACCCAGTACTTC.